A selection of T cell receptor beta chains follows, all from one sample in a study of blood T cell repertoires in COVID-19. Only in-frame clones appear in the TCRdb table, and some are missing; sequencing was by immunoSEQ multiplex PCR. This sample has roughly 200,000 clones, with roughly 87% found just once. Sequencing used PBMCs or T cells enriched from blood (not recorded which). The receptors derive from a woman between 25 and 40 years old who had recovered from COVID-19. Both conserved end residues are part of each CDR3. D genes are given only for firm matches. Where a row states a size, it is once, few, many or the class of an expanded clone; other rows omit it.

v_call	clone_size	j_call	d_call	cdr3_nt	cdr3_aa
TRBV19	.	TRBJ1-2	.	TGTGCCAGTAGTACTCGGACAGCCCATTATGGCTACACCTTC	CASSTRTAHYGYTF
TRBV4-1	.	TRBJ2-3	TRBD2	TGCGCCAGCAGCCAAGGGCGGGAGCGAGGAGATACGCAGTATTTT	CASSQGRERGDTQYF
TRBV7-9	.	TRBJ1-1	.	TGTGCCAGCAGATTGGCTTTGGACACTGAAGCTTTCTTT	CASRLALDTEAFF
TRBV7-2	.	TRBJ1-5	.	TGTGCCAGCAGCTTAGAGGGTACAGGGTCTCAGCCCCAGCATTTT	CASSLEGTGSQPQHF
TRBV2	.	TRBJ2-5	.	TGTGCCAGCAATTTCTGGAGGGAGGCCGGGGAGACCCAGTACTTC	CASNFWREAGETQYF
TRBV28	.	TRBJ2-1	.	TGTGCCAGCAGTTTTATAGAGTACAATGAGCAGTTCTTC	CASSFIEYNEQFF
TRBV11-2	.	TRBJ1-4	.	TGTGCCAGCAGCTTCAGATTTGGCGGGGGCGGGAATGAAAAACTGTTTTTT	CASSFRFGGGGNEKLFF
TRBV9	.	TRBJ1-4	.	TGTGCCAGCAGCGCCGAACGAGGGGGAGAAGGGGAAAAACTGTTTTTT	CASSAERGGEGEKLFF
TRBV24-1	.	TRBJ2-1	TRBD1	TGTGCCACGAGTCGGACAGGGGGATCCTACAATGAGCAGTTCTTC	CATSRTGGSYNEQFF
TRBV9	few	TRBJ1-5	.	TGTGCCAGCAGCGAGAACCAGGGTGATCAGCCCCAGCATTTT	CASSENQGDQPQHF
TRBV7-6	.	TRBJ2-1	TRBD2	TGTGCCAGCAGCTTAGTTGGGCTAGCGGAGTGGGGGGGGTACAATGAGCAGTTCTTC	CASSLVGLAEWGGYNEQFF
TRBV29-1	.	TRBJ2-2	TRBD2	TGCAGCGTTGAAGTCAGGACTAGCGGGGGGACTAACACCGGGGAGCTGTTTTTT	CSVEVRTSGGTNTGELFF
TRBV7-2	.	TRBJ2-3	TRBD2	TGTGCCAGCAGCTTTCTATCGGGGGGGGGCCGTTCAGATACGCAGTATTTT	CASSFLSGGGRSDTQYF
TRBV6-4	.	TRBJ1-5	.	TGTGCCAGCAGTGACAGCCCTAATCAGCCCCAGCATTTT	CASSDSPNQPQHF
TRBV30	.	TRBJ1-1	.	TGTGCCTGGAGTGTAGGGGTTAACACTGAAGCTTTCTTT	CAWSVGVNTEAFF
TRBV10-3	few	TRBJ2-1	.	TGTGCCATCAGTGAAGGGGGGGCCAGAGATGAGCAGTTCTTC	CAISEGGARDEQFF
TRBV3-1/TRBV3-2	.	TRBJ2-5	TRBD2	TGTGCCAGCAGCCGAAGCGGGGGGGGTGAGACCCAGTACTTC	CASSRSGGGETQYF
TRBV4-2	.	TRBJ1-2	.	TGTGCCAGCAGCCAAGATTCAGAATATGGCTACACCTTC	CASSQDSEYGYTF
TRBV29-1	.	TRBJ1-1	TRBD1	TGCAGCGTCGAGGGGACAGCGAACACTGAAGCTTTCTTT	CSVEGTANTEAFF
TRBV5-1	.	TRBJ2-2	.	TGCGCCAGCAGCTTGGAACTCTCGAACACCGGGGAGCTGTTTTTT	CASSLELSNTGELFF
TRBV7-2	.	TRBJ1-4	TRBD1	TGTGCCAGCAGCTCGGACAGGGTGGGGGGAAAACTGTTTTTT	CASSSDRVGGKLFF
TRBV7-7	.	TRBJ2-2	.	TGTGCCAGCAGCGTCAACTCGGGGGGCCGAAGAACCGGGGAGCTGTTTTTT	CASSVNSGGRRTGELFF
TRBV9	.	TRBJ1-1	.	TGTGCCAGCAGCGGACAAACACACACTGAAGCTTTCTTT	CASSGQTHTEAFF
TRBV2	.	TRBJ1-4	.	TGTGCCAGCACTGGGACAAGTCGGGAAAAACTGTTTTTT	CASTGTSREKLFF
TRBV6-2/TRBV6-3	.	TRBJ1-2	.	TGTGCCAGCAGTCCCGACATCTTGGAGGATGGCTACACCTTC	CASSPDILEDGYTF
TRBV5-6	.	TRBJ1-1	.	TGTGCCAGCAGGACCGTCGGCGGGGCCGAAACTGAAGCTTTCTTT	CASRTVGGAETEAFF
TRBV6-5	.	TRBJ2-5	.	TGTGCCAGCATACAGGGAGGGGACCAAGAGACCCAGTACTTC	CASIQGGDQETQYF
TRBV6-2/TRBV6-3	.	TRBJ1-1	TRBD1	TGTGCCAGCAGTCGGGACAGGGGTGAAGCTTTCTTT	CASSRDRGEAFF
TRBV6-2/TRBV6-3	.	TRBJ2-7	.	TGTGCCAGCAGTTACTTCTGGGGGCACTCCTACGAGCAGTACTTC	CASSYFWGHSYEQYF
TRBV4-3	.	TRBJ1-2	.	TGCGCCAGCAGCCAAGATCGGGGAGGCTATGGCTACACCTTC	CASSQDRGGYGYTF
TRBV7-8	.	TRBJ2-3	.	TGTGCCAGCAGCGTCACAGGGGGGGTGTCAGATACGCAGTATTTT	CASSVTGGVSDTQYF
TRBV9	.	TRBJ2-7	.	TGTGCCAGCAGCGCTAAAGACAGGCCTTACTACGAGCAGTACTTC	CASSAKDRPYYEQYF
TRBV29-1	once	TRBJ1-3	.	TGCAGCGTGGAGAACTCTGGAAACACCATATATTTT	CSVENSGNTIYF
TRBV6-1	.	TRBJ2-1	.	TGTGCCAGCAGTGACCCGGGGGTATGGGGGAGGCATAGCTCCTACAATGAGCAGTTCTTC	CASSDPGVWGRHSSYNEQFF
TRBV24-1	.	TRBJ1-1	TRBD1	TGTGCCAGGATTAGCGAGACTCCGGGACAGGGATGGGCCGTGGGCGTGAACACTGAAGCTTTCTTT	CARISETPGQGWAVGVNTEAFF
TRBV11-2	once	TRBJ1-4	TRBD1	TGTGCCAGCAGCTTGGGACAGGGGGTAGAAAAACTGTTTTTT	CASSLGQGVEKLFF
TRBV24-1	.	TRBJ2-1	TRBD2	TGTGCCACCCAGTCTAGCGGGAGGGCCAATGAGCAGTTCTTC	CATQSSGRANEQFF
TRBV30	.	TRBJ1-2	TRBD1	TGTGCCTGGAGTGTACTAAGGGACAGACCTATCTATGGCTACACCTTC	CAWSVLRDRPIYGYTF
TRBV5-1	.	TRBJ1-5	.	TGCGCCAGCAGACAGGGATCAGGTCAGCCCCAGCATTTT	CASRQGSGQPQHF
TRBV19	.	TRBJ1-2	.	TGTGCCAGTAGTATAGTAACAGGACCTTATGGCTACACCTTC	CASSIVTGPYGYTF
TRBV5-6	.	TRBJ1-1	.	TGTGCCAGCAGCTTGGCCTTAGTCTTGTCCGCAGGGCAGAACACTGAAGCTTTCTTT	CASSLALVLSAGQNTEAFF
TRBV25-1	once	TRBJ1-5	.	TGTGCCAGCAGTGAATCTAGCGGCAGTCTTTACAATCAGCCCCAGCATTTT	CASSESSGSLYNQPQHF
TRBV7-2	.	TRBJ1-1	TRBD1	TGTGCCAGCAGCTTAGCGCCAGGGGGAAGCACTGAAGCTTTCTTT	CASSLAPGGSTEAFF
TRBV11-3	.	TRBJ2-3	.	TGTGCCAGCAGCCCCGGACTATCCACAGATACGCAGTATTTT	CASSPGLSTDTQYF
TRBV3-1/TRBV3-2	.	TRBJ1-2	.	TGTGCCAGCAGCCAGCGGCCAGCCTTCTATGGCTACACCTTC	CASSQRPAFYGYTF
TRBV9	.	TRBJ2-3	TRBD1	TGTGCCAGTACACAGGGGTTCGCAGATACGCAGTATTTT	CASTQGFADTQYF
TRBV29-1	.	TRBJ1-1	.	TGCAGCGCTCAGACAGTCACCACTGAAGCTTTCTTT	CSAQTVTTEAFF
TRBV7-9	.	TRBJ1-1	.	TGTGCCAGCAGCCCCCGGGGGGGGATCACTGAAGCTTTCTTT	CASSPRGGITEAFF
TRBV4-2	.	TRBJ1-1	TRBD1	TGTGCCAGCAGCCAGCGAACAGGGGGCCCGACTGAAGCTTTCTTT	CASSQRTGGPTEAFF
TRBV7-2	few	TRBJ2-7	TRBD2	TGTGCCAGCAGCCCAGCGGGAGTCTCCCACGAGCAGTACTTC	CASSPAGVSHEQYF
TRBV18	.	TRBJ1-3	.	TGTGCCAGCTCACCCTCTACAGACAGGAGCTCTGGAAACACCATATATTTT	CASSPSTDRSSGNTIYF
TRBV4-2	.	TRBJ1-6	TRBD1	TGTGCCAGCAGCCAAGAACAGGGGGCCTCACCCCTCCACTTT	CASSQEQGASPLHF
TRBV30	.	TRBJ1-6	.	TGTGCCTGGACCCGAGCCAGGGGTGGTAATTCACCCCTCCACTTT	CAWTRARGGNSPLHF